The rows below give T cell receptor beta chains drawn from one sample of a study of blood T cell repertoires in COVID-19. This table comes from immunoSEQ multiplex PCR, and its TCRdb copy is limited to in-frame clones, with some not included. The sample carries about 270,000 clones, roughly nine tenths recorded once. Sequencing input: PBMCs or T cells enriched from blood (not recorded which). The receptors were gathered from a woman under 30 who had recovered from COVID-19. CDR3s include the opening cysteine and the closing phenylalanine or tryptophan. The D gene is left open where the match is weak. Size tells how often a clone was seen (once, few, many) or the class of an expanded clone, and some rows leave it out.

clone_size j_call d_call v_call cdr3_nt cdr3_aa
- TRBJ2-3 - TRBV7-8 TGTGCCAGCAGACCTTTGGGGACACGTGGGAAAGATACGCAGTATTTT CASRPLGTRGKDTQYF
once TRBJ1-1 - TRBV14 TGTGCCAGCAGCCAAGCTGTGGGGAGCACTGAAGCTTTCTTT CASSQAVGSTEAFF
- TRBJ2-3 TRBD2 TRBV5-1 TGCGCCAGTGGTAGCGGGGCCAGCCCATACACGCAGTATTTT CASGSGASPYTQYF
- TRBJ1-6 TRBD1 TRBV27 TGTGCCAGCAGTAGGGCAGGGACAGATAATTCACCCCTCCACTTT CASSRAGTDNSPLHF
- TRBJ2-2 - TRBV27 TGTGCCAGCAGCGCAATTACAGGGAACACCGGGGAGCTGTTTTTT CASSAITGNTGELFF
few TRBJ2-7 TRBD1 TRBV27 TGTGCCAGCAGGGACAGGGGCCACAGCTCCTACGAGCAGTACTTC CASRDRGHSSYEQYF
few TRBJ1-3 - TRBV28 TGTGCCAGCAGGGGGCTAAGGACTGGAAACACCATATATTTT CASRGLRTGNTIYF
- TRBJ1-3 - TRBV2 TGTGCCAGCAGTGAAGACGGGTCATTTACTGGAAACACCATATATTTT CASSEDGSFTGNTIYF
- TRBJ1-1 - TRBV5-1 TGCGCCAGCAGCCGTACTACAGGGCCAGCCGTTAACACTGAAGCTTTCTTT CASSRTTGPAVNTEAFF
- TRBJ1-2 - TRBV4-2 TGTGCCAGCAGCCAAGACAGGGCAGGAGGCTACACCTTC CASSQDRAGGYTF
- TRBJ1-2 - TRBV21-1 TGTGCCAGCAGCCACCCCGGGGGGGCAGATGATGGCTACACCTTC CASSHPGGADDGYTF
- TRBJ1-2 - TRBV24-1 TGTGCCACCAGTGAGACCGGAGAGCGAGCGAGGGGCTACACCTTC CATSETGERARGYTF
- TRBJ1-2 - TRBV27 TGTGCCAGCAGCCCCGCGGGGGGCTCTGGCTACACCTTC CASSPAGGSGYTF
- TRBJ1-2 - TRBV29-1 TGCAGCGTTGACAGGGAGGGTCTTGGCTACACCTTC CSVDREGLGYTF
- TRBJ2-1 TRBD2 TRBV5-6 TGTGCCAGCAGCTTGTACGGGGGGGCCAACAATGAGCAGTTCTTC CASSLYGGANNEQFF
- TRBJ2-4 TRBD1 TRBV6-5 TGTGCCAGCATGGGGACAGGTGACAACATTCAGTACTTC CASMGTGDNIQYF
- TRBJ2-5 - TRBV2 TGTGCCAGCAGTGAAGCGGCAGGTGGAGCGGCCCAAGAGACCCAGTACTTC CASSEAAGGAAQETQYF
- TRBJ2-7 - TRBV5-1 TGCGCCAGCAGCTTGGGCGAATACGAGCAGTACTTC CASSLGEYEQYF
- TRBJ2-5 TRBD2 TRBV18 TGTGCCAGCTCACCACTATCCGCGCGGACTAGCGGGGGAGGGGAGACCCAGTACTTC CASSPLSARTSGGGETQYF
- TRBJ1-1 - TRBV10-3 TGTGCCATCAGTCAGGGGATGGACACTGAAGCTTTCTTT CAISQGMDTEAFF
- TRBJ2-3 - TRBV5-1 TGCGCCAGCAGCTTGCGGGGGGCCGCAGATACGCAGTATTTT CASSLRGAADTQYF
many TRBJ1-2 TRBD1 TRBV27 TGTGCCAGCAGTTTATTCGCAGGGGGCTATGGCTACACCTTC CASSLFAGGYGYTF
once TRBJ2-7 - TRBV27 TGTGCCAGCAGTGGTGGGGACACCGGCTCCTACGAGCAGTACTTC CASSGGDTGSYEQYF
- TRBJ1-2 - TRBV6-1 TGTGCCAGCAGTGAAGCGGGGGCCGGAGGCTACACCTTC CASSEAGAGGYTF
- TRBJ2-1 - TRBV3-1/TRBV3-2 TGTGCCAGCGGTCAAGACCCTCCCCTGGGGGGGGGCGGCTACAATGAGCAGTTCTTC CASGQDPPLGGGGYNEQFF
- TRBJ2-7 TRBD1 TRBV5-4 TGTGCCAGCAGCTTCAAGGGGGCCCCCTACGAGCAGTACTTC CASSFKGAPYEQYF
- TRBJ1-4 - TRBV4-1 TGCGCCAGCAGCCAAGTGATACAGGGCCCGGAAAAACTGTTTTTT CASSQVIQGPEKLFF
- TRBJ2-2 - TRBV10-1 TGCGCCAGCAGGGGACTGACGAACACCGGGGAGCTGTTTTTT CASRGLTNTGELFF
- TRBJ1-2 - TRBV15 TGTGCCACCAGCAGACGACAGCCCTATGGCTACACCTTC CATSRRQPYGYTF
- TRBJ2-5 TRBD2 TRBV28 TGTGCCAGCAGTTTTCCAGCGGGGGGCTCTAAGAACAAACAAGAGACCCAGTACTTC CASSFPAGGSKNKQETQYF
- TRBJ1-2 - TRBV6-5 TGTGCCAGCAGCCCGGGAGCCCTCTCTAACTATGGCTACACCTTC CASSPGALSNYGYTF
- TRBJ2-7 TRBD1 TRBV19 TGTGCCAGTAGTGTCACCGGGACAGGGGTTGTCGAGCAGTACTTC CASSVTGTGVVEQYF
- TRBJ2-5 - TRBV6-5 TGTGCCAGCAGTCCCGATCCTAACCAAGAGACCCAGTACTTC CASSPDPNQETQYF
- TRBJ1-6 - TRBV6-5 TGTGCCAGCAGTTACTCCCGGGACATTGTTTCACCCCTCCACTTT CASSYSRDIVSPLHF
- TRBJ1-1 - TRBV4-1 TGCGCCAGCAGCCAAGGAGGCAGCTTCCCGGATACTGAAGCTTTCTTT CASSQGGSFPDTEAFF
- TRBJ1-6 TRBD1 TRBV28 TGTGCCGGCCGGGACAGGTCCAATTCACCCCTCCACTTT CAGRDRSNSPLHF
- TRBJ1-2 TRBD1 TRBV5-1 TGCGCCAGCAGCTTGTTCTTTAACCTCCAGGGGGGCTTTCCGGGGCCCCCTAACTATGGCTACACCTTC CASSLFFNLQGGFPGPPNYGYTF
- TRBJ2-3 TRBD2 TRBV5-1 TGCGCCAGCACACAGACTAGCGGGGGCTTAGATACGCAGTATTTT CASTQTSGGLDTQYF
- TRBJ2-5 TRBD1 TRBV28 TGTGCCAGCAGTCGGACAGGGGTGGAGACCCAGTACTTC CASSRTGVETQYF
- TRBJ2-7 - TRBV19 TGTGCCAGTAGTATAGATTTGGCCCGGTCAGGAGAGCAGTACTTC CASSIDLARSGEQYF
- TRBJ2-7 TRBD1 TRBV28 TGTGCCAGCAGTTTCCTTCCGAAGGGACAGGGGGTCGTTTACGAGCAGTACTTC CASSFLPKGQGVVYEQYF
- TRBJ2-3 TRBD2 TRBV27 TGTGCCAGCAGTCCAGGACTAGCGGTGAGCACAGATACGCAGTATTTT CASSPGLAVSTDTQYF
- TRBJ1-3 - TRBV5-1 TGCGCCAGCAGCTCGACCCCGGGATCGGCTGGAAACACCATATATTTT CASSSTPGSAGNTIYF
- TRBJ2-5 - TRBV1 TGCACCAGCAGCCAAGATCGGGCTAGCGGGGGACCCTCCCCCCAAGAGACCCAGTACTTC CTSSQDRASGGPSPQETQYF
once TRBJ1-4 TRBD1 TRBV5-1 TGCGCCAGCAGCTTGGAGACAGGGGTTGATGAAAAACTGTTTTTT CASSLETGVDEKLFF
few TRBJ1-4 - TRBV5-5 TGTGCCAGCAGCCCGGGTCCTCACAGGGCAGGTGATGGTAATGAAAAACTGTTTTTT CASSPGPHRAGDGNEKLFF
few TRBJ1-6 - TRBV19 TGTGCCAGTAGTCCGGGTACGCCGCGGTTAGGATCACCCCTCCACTTT CASSPGTPRLGSPLHF
- TRBJ2-7 - TRBV1 TGCACCAGCAGCCAGTATGGTACCGGGGGCGAGCAGTACTTC CTSSQYGTGGEQYF
- TRBJ1-4 TRBD1 TRBV13 TGTGCCAGCAGCTCGGGACAGGGAGGAAATGAAAAACTGTTTTTT CASSSGQGGNEKLFF
- TRBJ2-2 - TRBV5-1 TGCGCCAGCAGCCCTCCTTTCGGGAACACCGGGGAGCTGTTTTTT CASSPPFGNTGELFF
- TRBJ2-1 TRBD2 TRBV6-5 TGTGCCAGCAGTTACTCCCCTAGCGGGGGCGGCAATGAGCAGTTCTTC CASSYSPSGGGNEQFF